The following is a T cell receptor (beta chain) sequence with its context. There is no known antigen for this receptor. No quality values exist for individual bases; no much larger clone is one base distant. Cut back by 3 bases and 7 bases, the V and J ends lie 7 bases apart. Measured from the cysteine to the phenylalanine, the CDR3 is 10 residues long. The only DNA kept is the CDR3, 30 bases in frame from the first base. Based on the germline V gene (reference sequence), the CDR1 and CDR2 sequences are DFQATT and SNEGSKA. Preparation of the library involved the immunoSEQ multiplex PCR assay. For the multiplex PCR, a mixture combining 60 forward primers for TCR Vbeta segments and 13 reverse primers for TCR Jbeta segments was used. A multiplex PCR assay on genomic DNA amplified the CDR3 region of rearranged TCR beta genes. Amplified TCR beta libraries were sequenced as 87-base-pair reads on the Illumina HiSeq System. The paper's data handling went like this. A later analysis counted about 80 million unique TCR beta chains across the 700 or so repertoires, and 10 million to 11 million of these chains were shared by at least two donors. Raw reads were error-corrected and collapsed into unique sequences with a nearest-neighbor algorithm that merged closely related sequences to remove PCR and sequencing errors. V, D and J gene segments were assigned by aligning CDR3 sequences to IMGT reference sequences. For a sequence to be retained, a match of at least six nucleotides was required to both a V gene segment and a J gene segment. Rearrangements were classified as productive when the CDR3 lacked stop codons and remained in frame with V and J, and all other rearrangements were classified as non-productive. Following IMGT convention, CDR3 was defined as the stretch from the second conserved V-encoded cysteine up to the conserved J-encoded phenylalanine. The earlier analysis of 500 to 650 of the donors excluded any sequence lacking an unambiguous match to a single V gene segment. An earlier analysis of a few hundred of the donors called V segments functional above 56.7% productive rearrangements and segregating when the between-donor standard deviation exceeded 5%. A statistical classification framework was built to diagnose cytomegalovirus status from the catalog of TCR beta chain sequences. In a later analysis, TCR nucleotide sequences were compared against IMGT/GENE-DB human TR gene sequences so that V and J genes could be assigned. A later analysis assigned CDR3 sequences and most-parsimonious VDJ recombination scenarios with the TCRdist pipeline. A later analysis defined each TCR beta chain by its CDR3 amino acid sequence plus V-gene family, and excluded reads lacking a unique V-gene family. In a later analysis, around 650 highly shared, low-generation-probability nucleotide sequences were removed to address suspected cross-contamination and a sequencing artifact. In a later analysis, a clonal expansion index was calculated for each public chain from normalized within-repertoire ranks of inferred template counts. A later analysis computed generation probabilities with a VDJ recombination model fitted to out-of-frame rearrangements, and checked the results against IGoR. In a later analysis, TCR-TCR, TCR-HLA and TCR-CMV co-occurrence was scored with hypergeometric tests, and a repertoire-size bias correction was applied to TCR pairs. In a later analysis, false discovery rates were estimated by permuting HLA or CMV assignments 20 times. In a later analysis, co-occurring TCRs were grouped using DBSCAN, with TCRdist sequence similarity added in when clustering inside HLA-allele-positive subsets. Repertoires with fewer than 30,000 or more than 120,000 public chains, plus five repertoires with anomalous nucleotide sharing, were excluded from co-occurrence clustering. As stored in TCRdb, this immuneACCESS dataset retains in-frame rearrangements with V and J assigned. A fraction of the clones does not appear; measured against another copy, unresolved V genes explain less than half of the discrepancy, and the remainder lacks a known reason. From that table come the V and J calls and clone size; the DNA was used to work out D and trimming. This sample holds about 150,000 clones; 70% to 80% were observed only once. The top ten clonotypes cover around an eighth of the sample.

The cohort was made up of approximately 670 healthy bone marrow donors. All cohort members were sampled while nominally healthy, although unrecorded immune exposures were likely present. The donor was CMV seronegative and belonged to the group of around 400 seronegative cohort members. Each donor provided a peripheral blood sample, and peripheral blood mononuclear cells were used for TCR beta sequencing. The Qiagen DNeasy Blood Extraction Kit was used to extract genomic DNA from the blood cell samples. This entry comes from a study of cytomegalovirus exposure and HLA in healthy donors (dated by TCRdb to 2015 to 2018). Background for the entire study: An earlier analysis of some 550 of the donors reported 250 to 350 Gb of sequence data and some 120 million unique TCR beta sequences from some 180 million T cells. An early release that covered roughly 600 HLA-typed donors contained 300 to 350 gigabases of sequencing data and some 87 million unique TCR sequences. Of the roughly 400 genotyped donors, roughly 80% were placed in the genetic ancestry cluster associated with self-reported Caucasian donors. The study aimed to test whether cataloging public T cell receptors could reveal signatures of past pathogen exposure. The study profiled the T cell repertoires of about 720 subjects by immunosequencing and related them to cytomegalovirus serostatus. Besides the first cohort of roughly 700 subjects, a separate validation cohort made up of 120 different subjects was used. The study combined high-throughput TCR immunosequencing, statistical association of individual TCRs with disease status, and machine learning to predict cytomegalovirus infection status. In a later analysis, previously published TCR beta repertoires from 550 to 750 donors were re-analyzed and high-resolution HLA genotyping was added so that TCR occurrence patterns could be studied. Rather than using new phenotypic data, the later analysis identified candidate immune exposures from TCR beta sequences and from how often those sequences occurred across donors. An earlier analysis of fewer than 750 of the donors used high-throughput TCR beta sequencing to judge whether each TCR beta V gene segment behaved as functional or pseudogenic. Donor age, sex, ethnicity and CMV serostatus were collected together with the repertoire data. A later genetic analysis used genome-wide SNP genotypes for about 65% of the roughly 670 donors, treating that subset as a discovery cohort. Every repertoire in the discovery cohort had been generated on one and the same sequencing platform. HLA typing covered class I and class II loci at four-digit resolution. The number of donors typed differed by locus, with roughly 629-640 for A, B, C, DRB1 and DQB1, approximately 500 for DQA1, approximately 580 for DPA1, and around 450 for DPB1. Roughly 5 DR-DQ haplotypes were handled as single units for association and clustering, since linkage in the cohort was strong. Among some 400 genotyped donors of the cohort, an average of approximately 240,000 unique TCR beta nucleotide sequences was sequenced per donor, of which about 18% were non-productive.

Points the paper makes about the study in general: Some IMGT-functional V segments, including TRBV6-2 and TRBV6-3, could not be told apart with the 87-base-pair reads, so those segments were excluded. An association between a missense DCLRE1C variant and V-gene and J-gene trimming of TCR beta chains was found in a later genetic analysis and replicated in an independent cohort. Because HLA typing was missing for some donors at each locus, association tests included only the typed subset. The only immune exposure information available for the cohort was CMV serostatus. The classifier was reported to diagnose cytomegalovirus status with high specificity and sensitivity in both the original and validation cohorts. Roughly uniform sequencing depth across donors was assumed in presence/absence analyses, although this assumption may not hold. A further reported finding was that TCR beta sequences accurately predicted the HLA-A and HLA-B alleles for most subjects in the first cohort. Seventeen rarely observed V segments, including chromosome 9 orphons, were excluded from the earlier analysis of 550 to 700 of the donors because counts were too low. A later analysis found that HLA-associated TCR beta chains were more clonally expanded and had lower generation probabilities than equally common non-associated chains. Linkage disequilibrium might explain the correlated functional status among segregating V segments, but an unknown experimental factor could not be ruled out. This cohort had only TCR beta chains sequenced, and the lack of alpha or paired-chain data limited which features could be detected. An earlier analysis of 450 to 750 of the donors showed that most TCR beta V segments appeared in productive rearrangements either about 87% or about 30% of the time, which broadly matched IMGT annotations. According to a later genetic analysis, donors in an Asian-associated ancestry cluster had fewer N-insertions in productive TCRs than the approximately 630-donor mean. In a later analysis, TCR association rates were found to vary across HLA loci, with the most associated TCRs seen for DRB1 alleles and the fewest for HLA-C alleles. Most TCR sequences were observed very rarely across donors, whereas some public TCRs were present in many individuals. The authors suggested that the approach could potentially be generalized to other disease states and immunological phenotypes. A total of fewer than 200 TCR beta chains were listed by the study as associated with cytomegalovirus. Several of the top co-occurrence clusters appeared to be linked to parvovirus B19, influenza, CMV and Epstein-Barr virus, according to a later analysis. In a later analysis, some 18,000 TCR beta sequences were associated with specific HLA alleles at a false discovery rate of 0.05. A later analysis found that most CMV-associated TCR beta chains appeared HLA-restricted, with HLA associations seemingly driven largely by CMV exposure. Three of the identified cytomegalovirus-associated TCR beta chains were confirmed in vitro to be specific for cytomegalovirus antigens. Strong co-occurrence of HLA alleles, especially DR and DQ, made assigning TCR associations to individual alleles difficult. A group of highly shared sequence variants was considered likely to be a technical artifact of the sequencing pipeline.

The receptor comes from a woman aged 40-49 years in good health and CMV-seronegative. The chain links TRBV20-1 with TRBJ2-7, and possibly TRBD2, on 5 matching bases. Sequencing was carried out using PBMCs. The DNA sequence reads TGCAGTGCTAGTAGAGGGGAGCAGTACTTC. Its protein product is CSASRGEQYF.